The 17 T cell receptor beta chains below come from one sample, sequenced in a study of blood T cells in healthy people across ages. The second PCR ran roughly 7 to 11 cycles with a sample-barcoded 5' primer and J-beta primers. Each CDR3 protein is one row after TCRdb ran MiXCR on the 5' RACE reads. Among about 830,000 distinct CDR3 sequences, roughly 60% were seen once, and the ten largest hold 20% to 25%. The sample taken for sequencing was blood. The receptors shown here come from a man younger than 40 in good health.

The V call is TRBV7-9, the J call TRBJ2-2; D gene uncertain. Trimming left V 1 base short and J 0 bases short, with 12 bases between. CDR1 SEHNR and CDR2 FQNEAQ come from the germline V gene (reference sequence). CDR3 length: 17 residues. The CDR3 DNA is TGTGCCAGCAGCTTAGACCGTTGGGGATCGAACACCGGGGAGCTGTTTTTT. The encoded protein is CASSLDRWGSNTGELFF.

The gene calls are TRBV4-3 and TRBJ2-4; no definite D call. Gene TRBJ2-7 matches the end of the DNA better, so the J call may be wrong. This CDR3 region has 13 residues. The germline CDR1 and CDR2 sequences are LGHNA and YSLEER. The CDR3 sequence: CASSPRKGDEQYF. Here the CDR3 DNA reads TGCGCCAGCAGCCCGCGGAAAGGAGACGAGCAGTACTTC.

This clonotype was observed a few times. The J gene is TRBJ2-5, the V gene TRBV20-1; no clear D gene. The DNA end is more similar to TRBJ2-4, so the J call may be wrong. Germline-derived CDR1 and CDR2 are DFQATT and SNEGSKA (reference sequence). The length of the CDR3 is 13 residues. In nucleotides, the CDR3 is TGCAGTGCTAGAGATCTTGTAAGAAGCATTCAGTACTTC. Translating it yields CSARDLVRSIQYF.

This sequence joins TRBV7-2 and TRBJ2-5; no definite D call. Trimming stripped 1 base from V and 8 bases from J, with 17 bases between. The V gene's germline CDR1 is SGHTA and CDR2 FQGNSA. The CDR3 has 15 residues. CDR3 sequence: CASSLGWLGRVTQYF. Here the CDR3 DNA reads TGTGCCAGCAGCTTAGGGTGGTTAGGAAGAGTAACCCAGTACTTC.

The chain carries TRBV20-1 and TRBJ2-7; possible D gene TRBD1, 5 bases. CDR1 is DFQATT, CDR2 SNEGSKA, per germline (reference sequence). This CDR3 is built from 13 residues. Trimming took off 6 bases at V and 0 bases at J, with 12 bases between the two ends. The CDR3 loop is CSAPPGFSYEQYF. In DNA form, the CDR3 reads TGCAGTGCACCCCCAGGGTTCTCCTACGAGCAGTACTTC.

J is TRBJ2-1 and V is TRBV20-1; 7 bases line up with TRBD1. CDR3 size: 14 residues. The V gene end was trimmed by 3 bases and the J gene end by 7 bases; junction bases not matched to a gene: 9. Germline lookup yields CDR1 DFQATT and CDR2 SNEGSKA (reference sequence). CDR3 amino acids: CSARKWTGRNEQFF. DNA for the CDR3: TGCAGTGCTAGGAAATGGACAGGCAGGAATGAGCAGTTCTTC.

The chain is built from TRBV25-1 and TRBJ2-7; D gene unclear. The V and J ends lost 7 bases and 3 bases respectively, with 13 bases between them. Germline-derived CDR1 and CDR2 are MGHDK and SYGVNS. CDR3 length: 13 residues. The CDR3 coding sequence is TGTGCCAGCATCCCCCACATGGGCTACGAGCAGTACTTC. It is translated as CASIPHMGYEQYF.

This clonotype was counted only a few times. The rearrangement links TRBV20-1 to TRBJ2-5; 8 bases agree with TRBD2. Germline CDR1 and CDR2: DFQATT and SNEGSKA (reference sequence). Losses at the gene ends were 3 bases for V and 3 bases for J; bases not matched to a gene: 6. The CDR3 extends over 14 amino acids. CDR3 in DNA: TGCAGTGCTAGTATCGCGGGGGGAAAAGAGACCCAGTACTTC. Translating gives CSASIAGGKETQYF.

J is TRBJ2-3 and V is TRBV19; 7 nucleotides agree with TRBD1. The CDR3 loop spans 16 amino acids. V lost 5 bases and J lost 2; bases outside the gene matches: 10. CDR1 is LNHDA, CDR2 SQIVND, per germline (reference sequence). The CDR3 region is CASSPNRGGLTDTQYF. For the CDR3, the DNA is TGTGCCAGTAGTCCGAACAGAGGGGGCCTCACAGATACGCAGTATTTT.

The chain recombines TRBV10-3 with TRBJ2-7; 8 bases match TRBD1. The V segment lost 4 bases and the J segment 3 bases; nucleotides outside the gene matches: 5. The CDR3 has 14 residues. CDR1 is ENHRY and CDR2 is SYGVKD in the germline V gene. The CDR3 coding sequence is TGTGCCATCAGTGCCGGACAGGGATTCTACGAGCAGTACTTC. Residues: CAISAGQGFYEQYF.

Here the CDR3 reads CASQLAANTGELFF. CDR3 nucleotide sequence: TGTGCCAGCCAGCTTGCTGCGAACACCGGGGAGCTGTTTTTT. V is TRBV11-2 and J is TRBJ2-2; D not resolved. The CDR3 covers 14 residues. Trimming took 8 bases from V and 0 from J, leaving 10 bases between them. Germline V gene lookup returns CDR1 SGHAT and CDR2 FQNNGV. The full variable domain, its missing parts supplied by reference TRBV11-2 and TRBJ2-2, is EAGVAQSPRYKIIEKRQSVAFWCNPISGHATLYWYQQILGQGPKLLIQFQNNGVVDDSQLPKDRFSAERLKGVDSTLKIQPAKLEDSAVYLCASQLAANTGELFFGEGSRLTVL.

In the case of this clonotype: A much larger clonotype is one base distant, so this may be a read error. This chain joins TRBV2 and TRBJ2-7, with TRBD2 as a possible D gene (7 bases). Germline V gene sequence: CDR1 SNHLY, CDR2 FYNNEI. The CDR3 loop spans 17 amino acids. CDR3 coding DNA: TGTGACGGAATTGCCGGGGGGCCTCCTTCTATCTCCTACGAGCAGTACTTC. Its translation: CDGIAGGPPSISYEQYF.

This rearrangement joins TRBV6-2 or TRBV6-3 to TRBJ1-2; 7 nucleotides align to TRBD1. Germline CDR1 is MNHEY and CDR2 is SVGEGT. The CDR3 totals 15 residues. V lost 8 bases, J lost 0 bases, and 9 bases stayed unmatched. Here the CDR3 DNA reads TGTGCCAGCCGACAGGGCCTCGAAGCTAACTATGGCTACACCTTC. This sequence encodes CASRQGLEANYGYTF.

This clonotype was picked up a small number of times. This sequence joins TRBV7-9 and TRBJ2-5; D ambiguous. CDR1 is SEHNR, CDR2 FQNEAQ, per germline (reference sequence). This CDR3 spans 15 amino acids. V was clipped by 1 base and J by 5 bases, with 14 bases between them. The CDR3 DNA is TGTGCCAGCAGCTTAGGAGGCCCTCCGTGGGAGACCCAGTACTTC. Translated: CASSLGGPPWETQYF.

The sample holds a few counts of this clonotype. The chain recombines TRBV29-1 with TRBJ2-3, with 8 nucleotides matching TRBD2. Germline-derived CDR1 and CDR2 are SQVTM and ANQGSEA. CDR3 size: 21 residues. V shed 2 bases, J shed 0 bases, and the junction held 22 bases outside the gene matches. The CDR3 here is CSVEQPGRGGIIRYSTDTQYF. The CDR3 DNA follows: TGCAGCGTTGAACAACCGGGTCGGGGGGGGATAATAAGGTATAGCACAGATACGCAGTATTTT.

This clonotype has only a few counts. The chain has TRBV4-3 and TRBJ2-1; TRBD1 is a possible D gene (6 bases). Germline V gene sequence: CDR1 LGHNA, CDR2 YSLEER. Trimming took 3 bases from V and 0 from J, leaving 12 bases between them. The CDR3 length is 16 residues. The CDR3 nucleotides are TGCGCCAGCAGCCACGCCGACAGGCTCTCCTACAATGAGCAGTTCTTC. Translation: CASSHADRLSYNEQFF.

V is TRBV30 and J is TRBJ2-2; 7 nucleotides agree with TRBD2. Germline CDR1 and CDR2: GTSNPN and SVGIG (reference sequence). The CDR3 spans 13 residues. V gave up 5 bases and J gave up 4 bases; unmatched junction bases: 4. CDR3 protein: CAWSVAGTGELFF. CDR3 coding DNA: TGTGCCTGGTCCGTAGCGGGCACCGGGGAGCTGTTTTTT.